Given below is one TCR beta chain in context. The antigen remains undetermined. This entry comes from a study of T-cell reconstitution after alpha-beta-depleted transplantation in children. The study, taken as a whole, reports: By about two months after transplant, alpha-beta T cells reportedly arose from several hundred graft clones that had expanded. T-cell counts and diversity at one year post-transplant came mainly from newly produced T cells. It was surviving recipient T cells and thymic progenitors that gave some patients high TCRbeta diversity at day 60.

Molecular barcoding with unique molecular identifiers was used for the TCRbeta library. Each CDR3 protein gets one entry after TCRdb re-called the PCR reads with MiXCR. The profile shows a few hundred thousand distinct CDR3 sequences, over 40% of them singletons. The CDR3 consists of 14 residues. V lost 3 bases, J lost 6 bases, and 4 bases stayed unmatched. Per the germline V gene, CDR1 is MDHEN and CDR2 is SYDVKM. This sample comprised PBMCs, obtained before TCRalphabeta/CD19-depleted stem cell transplant. The TCR was taken from a girl aged 2 to 9 with aplastic anemia, due to receive a stem cell transplant. The chain employs TRBV28 and TRBJ2-7; TRBD2 agrees at 11 bases. The CDR3 loop reads CASSLIGTSGEQYF. The CDR3 DNA reads as TGTGCCAGCAGTTTGATCGGGACTAGCGGCGAGCAGTACTTC.